The clone carrying this T cell receptor (beta chain) was observed a handful of times. Antigen specificity is unknown. The data were obtained in a study of T-cell memory formation after mild COVID-19. On the study more broadly: The TCR clusters were mostly specific to one donor.

Study outcomes and limitations: For second-wave clones that peaked at day 37, SARS-CoV-2 specificity went unverified.

The germline gives CDR1 MNHNY, CDR2 SVGAGI (reference sequence). The CDR3 is 17 residues long. J gave up 5 bases and V 0 bases, and 9 bases lay outside the gene matches. Via MiXCR, TCRdb re-called the 5' RACE reads, giving one row per CDR3 protein. The table includes around 130,000 distinct CDR3 sequences, 11% to 15% detected once. The chain employs TRBV6-6 and TRBJ2-1; 8 nucleotides align to TRBD2. Specimen: PBMCs or a T cell subset sorted from them (not recorded which). The receptor's source is an adult woman who had mild COVID-19 (a few samples of this study predate the infection). Cell type and time point are not known. The CDR3 DNA reads as TGTGCCAGCAGTTACTCGATTGGCACTAGCGGAGACAATGAGCAGTTCTTC. It encodes CASSYSIGTSGDNEQFF.